This T cell receptor (beta chain) emerged from a study of blood T cell repertoires in COVID-19. Study in general: Acute-phase and convalescent COVID-19 samples originated in the United States, Italy and Spain. PBMCs, B-cell-depleted T cells, or T cells were the source of the cDNA or gDNA that made up the material.

Deletions cut 0 bases from V and 1 base from J, with 9 bases between. This CDR3 spans 15 amino acids. CDR1 WSHSY and CDR2 SAAADI come from the germline V gene. Per the original data handling: Estimation of nucleated cell counts was performed using reference gene primer amplification. Profiled with immunoSEQ multiplex PCR; TCRdb holds only in-frame clones, not every one. V and J calls plus clone size are reproduced from that table; the DNA served to infer D and trimming. The sample lists 85,000 to 100,000 clones, 80% to 90% occurring once. The V gene is TRBV10-2, the J gene TRBJ2-5, with D possibly being TRBD1 (5 bases). The origin of this receptor is a man aged 50-60 years with COVID-19, enrolled during active disease. The sequenced sample consisted of peripheral blood. In DNA form, the CDR3 reads TGCGCCAGCAGTGAGTCGTCAGGGCGCCAAGAGACCCAGTACTTC. Its protein product is CASSESSGRQETQYF.